The sample holds many counts of the clone carrying this T cell receptor (beta chain). Its antigen is currently unknown. One entry per CDR3 protein results from TCRdb running MiXCR on the multiplex PCR reads. The sample carries approximately 52,000 distinct CDR3 sequences, roughly two fifths recorded once. This CDR3 has 14 amino acids. Deletions cut 4 bases from V and 3 bases from J, with 13 bases between. CDR1 is SGHTS and CDR2 is YDEGEE in the germline V gene. The source of the sample is a study of breast tumors, draining lymph nodes, adjacent tissues. Study-level results: Tumor T cell lymph node origin was a supported hypothesis, not proven. Luminal-like breast cancer showed significantly higher tumor–nontumor repertoire similarity than basal-like. Compared with lymph nodes, tumors were less diverse; compared with nontumor tissue, more. Most tumor T cells seemingly derive from lymph node, then expand in tumor.

The TCR was taken from a female donor with breast cancer. Some clones in this sample may be carry-over from other donors' samples. Sequences were obtained from breast tumor tissue. The V gene is TRBV5-8, the J gene TRBJ2-5; D is uncertain. The CDR3 DNA reads as TGTGCCAGCAGCCCGAAGACGGCGAAAGAGACCCAGTACTTC. Translation gives CASSPKTAKETQYF.